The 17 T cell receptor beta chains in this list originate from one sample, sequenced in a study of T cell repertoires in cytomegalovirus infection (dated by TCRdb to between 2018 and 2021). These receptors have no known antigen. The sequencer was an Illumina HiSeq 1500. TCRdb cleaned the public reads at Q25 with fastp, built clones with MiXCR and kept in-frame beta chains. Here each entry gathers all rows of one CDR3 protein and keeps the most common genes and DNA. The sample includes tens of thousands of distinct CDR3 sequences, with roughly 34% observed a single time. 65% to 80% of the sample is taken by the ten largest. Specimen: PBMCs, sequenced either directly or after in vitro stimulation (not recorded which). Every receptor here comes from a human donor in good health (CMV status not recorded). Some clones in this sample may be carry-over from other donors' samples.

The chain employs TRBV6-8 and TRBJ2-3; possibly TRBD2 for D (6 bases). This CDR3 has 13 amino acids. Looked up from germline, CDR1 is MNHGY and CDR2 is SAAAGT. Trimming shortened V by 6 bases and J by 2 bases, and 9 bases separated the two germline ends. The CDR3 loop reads CASSRDFTDTQYF. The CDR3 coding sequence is TGTGCCAGCAGCAGGGACTTCACAGATACGCAGTATTTT.

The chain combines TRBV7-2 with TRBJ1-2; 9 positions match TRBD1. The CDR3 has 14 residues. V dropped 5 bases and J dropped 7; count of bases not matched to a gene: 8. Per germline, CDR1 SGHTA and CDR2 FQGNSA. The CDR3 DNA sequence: TGTGCCAGCAGCATGGGACAGGGTATAGGTGGCTACACCTTC. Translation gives CASSMGQGIGGYTF.

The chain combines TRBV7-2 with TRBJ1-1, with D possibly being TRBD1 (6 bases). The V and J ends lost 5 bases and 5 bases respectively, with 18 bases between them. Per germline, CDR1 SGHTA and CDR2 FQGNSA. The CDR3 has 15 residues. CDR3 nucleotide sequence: TGTGCCAGCAGCCCACAGGGACTGAGGGTGACTGAAGCTTTCTTT. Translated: CASSPQGLRVTEAFF.

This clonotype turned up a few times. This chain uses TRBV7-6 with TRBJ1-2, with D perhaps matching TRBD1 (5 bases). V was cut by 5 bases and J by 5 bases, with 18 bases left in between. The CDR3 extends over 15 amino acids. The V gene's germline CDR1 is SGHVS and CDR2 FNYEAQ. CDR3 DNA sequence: TGTGCCAGCAGCATCATCTCAGGGAACCAGTATGGCTACACCTTC. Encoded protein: CASSIISGNQYGYTF.

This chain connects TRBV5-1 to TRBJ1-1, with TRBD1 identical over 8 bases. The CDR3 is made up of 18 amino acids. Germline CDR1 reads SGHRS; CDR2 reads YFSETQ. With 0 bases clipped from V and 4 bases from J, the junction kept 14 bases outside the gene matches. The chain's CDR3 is CASSLARDRGNLGTEAFF. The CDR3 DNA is TGCGCCAGCAGCTTGGCCCGAGACAGGGGAAATCTGGGCACTGAAGCTTTCTTT.

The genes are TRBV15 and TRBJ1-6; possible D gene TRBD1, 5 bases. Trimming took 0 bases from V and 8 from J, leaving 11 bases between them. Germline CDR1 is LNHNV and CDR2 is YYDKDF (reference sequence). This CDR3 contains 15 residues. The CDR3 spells CATSRDGGRDSPLHF. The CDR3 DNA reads TGTGCCACCAGCAGAGATGGCGGCAGGGATTCACCCCTCCACTTT.

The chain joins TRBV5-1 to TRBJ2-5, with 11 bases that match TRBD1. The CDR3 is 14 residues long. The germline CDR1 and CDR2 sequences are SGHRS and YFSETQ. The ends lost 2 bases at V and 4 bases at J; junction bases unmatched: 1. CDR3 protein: CASSFGTGGETQYF. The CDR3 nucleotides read TGCGCCAGCAGCTTCGGGACAGGGGGAGAGACCCAGTACTTC. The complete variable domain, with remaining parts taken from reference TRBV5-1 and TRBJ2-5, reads KAGVTQTPRYLIKTRGQQVTLSCSPISGHRSVSWYQQTPGQGLQFLFEYFSETQRNKGNFPGRFSGRQFSNSRSEMNVSTLELGDSALYLCASSFGTGGETQYFGPGTRLLVL.

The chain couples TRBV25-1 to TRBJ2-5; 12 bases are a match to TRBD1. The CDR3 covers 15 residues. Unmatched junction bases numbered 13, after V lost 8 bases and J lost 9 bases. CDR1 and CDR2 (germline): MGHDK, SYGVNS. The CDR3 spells CASGKGQGAVESQYF. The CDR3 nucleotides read TGTGCCAGCGGGAAGGGACAGGGGGCCGTGGAGTCCCAGTACTTC.

CDR3 DNA sequence: TGTGCCAGCAGTTACTCGAGAACCCGGACAGGGAAAAAGGACGAGCAGTACTTC. Translated: CASSYSRTRTGKKDEQYF. The chain links TRBV6-2 or TRBV6-3 to TRBJ2-7; TRBD1 agrees at 8 bases. Unmatched junction bases numbered 15, after V lost 0 bases and J lost 5 bases. Germline V gives CDR1 MNHEY, CDR2 SVGEGT. The CDR3 covers 18 residues.

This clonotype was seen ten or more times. CDR3 nucleotides: TGTGCCAGCAGCTTAGGCAGGGCGTACACAGATACGCAGTATTTT. Translation: CASSLGRAYTDTQYF. The chain has TRBV7-2 and TRBJ2-3; maybe TRBD1 (5 bases). The V end was cut by 1 base, the J end by 2 bases, with 10 bases between. The CDR3 spans 15 residues. Looked up from germline, CDR1 is SGHTA and CDR2 is FQGNSA.

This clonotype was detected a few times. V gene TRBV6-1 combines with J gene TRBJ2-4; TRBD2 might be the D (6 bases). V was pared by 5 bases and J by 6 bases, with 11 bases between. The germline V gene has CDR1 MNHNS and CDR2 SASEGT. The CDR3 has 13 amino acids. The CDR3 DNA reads TGTGCCAGCAGTCCCTACGGGAGAAACATTCAGTACTTC. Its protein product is CASSPYGRNIQYF.

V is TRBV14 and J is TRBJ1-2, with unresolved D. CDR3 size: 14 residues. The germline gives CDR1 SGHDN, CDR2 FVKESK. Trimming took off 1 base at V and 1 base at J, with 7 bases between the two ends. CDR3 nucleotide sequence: TGTGCCAGCAGCCAAGGAGGGAATAACTATGGCTACACCTTC. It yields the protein CASSQGGNNYGYTF.

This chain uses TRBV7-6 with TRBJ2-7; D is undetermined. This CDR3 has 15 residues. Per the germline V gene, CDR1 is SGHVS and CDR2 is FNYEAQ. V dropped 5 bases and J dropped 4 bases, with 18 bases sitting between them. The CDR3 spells CASSPAPLQGYEQYF. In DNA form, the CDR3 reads TGTGCCAGCAGCCCCGCCCCACTACAAGGGTACGAGCAGTACTTC.

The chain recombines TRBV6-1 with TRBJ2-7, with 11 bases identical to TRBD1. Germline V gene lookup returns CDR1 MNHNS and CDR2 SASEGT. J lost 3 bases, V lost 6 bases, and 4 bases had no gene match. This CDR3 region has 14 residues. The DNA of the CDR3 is TGTGCCAGCAGAGCGGACAGGGGGCGCTACGAGCAGTACTTC. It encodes CASRADRGRYEQYF.

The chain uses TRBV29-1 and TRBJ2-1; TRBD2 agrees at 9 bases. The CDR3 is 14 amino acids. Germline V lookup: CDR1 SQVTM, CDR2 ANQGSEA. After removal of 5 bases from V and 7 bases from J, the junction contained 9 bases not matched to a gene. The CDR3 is CSVSRLAGVNEQFF. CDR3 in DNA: TGCAGCGTTTCTAGATTAGCGGGAGTTAATGAGCAGTTCTTC.

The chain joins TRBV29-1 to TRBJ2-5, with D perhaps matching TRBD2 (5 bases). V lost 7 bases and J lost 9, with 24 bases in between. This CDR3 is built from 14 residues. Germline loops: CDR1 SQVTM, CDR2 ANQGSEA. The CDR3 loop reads CSATGPTQLEAQYF. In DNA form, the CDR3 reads TGCAGCGCTACCGGACCGACCCAATTGGAGGCCCAGTACTTC.

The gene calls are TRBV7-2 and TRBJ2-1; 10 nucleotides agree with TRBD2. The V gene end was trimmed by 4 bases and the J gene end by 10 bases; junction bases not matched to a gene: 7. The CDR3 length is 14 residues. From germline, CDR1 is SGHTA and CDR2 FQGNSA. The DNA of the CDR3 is TGTGCCAGCAGCTCCCTAGCGGGGGCTAGGGAGCAGTTCTTC. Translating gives CASSSLAGAREQFF.